The 27 T cell receptor beta chains below all came from one sample that was sequenced in a study of T-cell memory formation after mild COVID-19. TCRdb independently ran MiXCR on the 5' RACE reads; one entry per CDR3 protein. This sample has 150,000 to 200,000 distinct CDR3 sequences, with 30% to 35% found just once. Sequences were obtained from PBMCs or a T cell subset sorted from them (not recorded which). These receptors all come from an adult woman who had mild COVID-19 (a few samples of this study predate the infection). Cell type and time point are not known.

The table lists this clonotype with a few counts. CDR3 in DNA: TGTGCCAGCGGATTACAGGGCCCTAATGAAAAACTGTTTTTT. Its translation: CASGLQGPNEKLFF. The genes are TRBV6-5 and TRBJ1-4; a weak D match, TRBD1 (6 bases). This CDR3 region has 14 residues. Germline CDR1 is MNHEY and CDR2 is SVGAGI. With 8 bases removed from V and 3 bases from J, the gap between germline ends came to 13 bases.

This clonotype was observed a handful of times. The chain couples TRBV12-3 or TRBV12-4 to TRBJ1-1; D gene uncertain. The length of the CDR3 is 14 residues. Trimming took off 7 bases at V and 0 bases at J, with 12 bases between the two ends. The CDR3 DNA is TGTGCCAGCACCCGAAGTCGGGTGAACACTGAAGCTTTCTTT. This gives the protein CASTRSRVNTEAFF.

The rearrangement links TRBV20-1 to TRBJ1-2; TRBD1 aligns across 8 bases. This CDR3 is 13 amino acids long. Germline V gives CDR1 DFQATT, CDR2 SNEGSKA (reference sequence). V was clipped by 6 bases and J by 4 bases; unmatched bases: 7. This CDR3 reads CSARDRIGYGYTF. The CDR3 DNA sequence: TGCAGTGCCAGGGACAGGATCGGCTATGGCTACACCTTC.

The gene calls are TRBV5-1 and TRBJ1-1, with TRBD1 matching 9 bases. The CDR3 has 15 amino acids. The V segment lost 0 bases and the J segment 4 bases; nucleotides outside the gene matches: 4. In germline, CDR1 is SGHRS, CDR2 YFSETQ. CDR3 protein: CASSLGGQGSTEAFF. The CDR3 DNA follows: TGCGCCAGCAGCTTGGGGGGACAGGGATCCACTGAAGCTTTCTTT.

In DNA form, the CDR3 reads TGTGCCAGCAGCCTTCGACAGAGTTTGAACACCGGGGAGCTGTTTTTT. Translated: CASSLRQSLNTGELFF. The J gene is TRBJ2-2, the V gene TRBV3-1; perhaps TRBD1 as D (5 bases). CDR1 and CDR2 (germline): LGHDT, YNNKEL (reference sequence). The CDR3 loop spans 16 amino acids. Trimming cost V 4 bases and J 1 base, with 13 bases left between them.

This rearrangement joins TRBV5-1 to TRBJ2-5; no reliable D call. The CDR3 covers 15 residues. CDR1 is SGHRS, CDR2 YFSETQ, per germline. V gave up 0 bases and J gave up 3 bases, with 12 bases separating them. Written as DNA, the CDR3 is TGCGCCAGCAGCTTGGAGGGCTTCTTTAAAGAGACCCAGTACTTC. The encoded protein is CASSLEGFFKETQYF.

The chain carries TRBV20-1 and TRBJ1-1; maybe TRBD1 (5 bases). In germline, CDR1 is DFQATT, CDR2 SNEGSKA (reference sequence). The CDR3 sequence is 12 residues long. V dropped 7 bases and J dropped 6 bases, with 15 bases sitting between them. CDR3 residues: CSGRESPAEAFF. As DNA, the CDR3 is TGCAGTGGCAGGGAGTCTCCCGCTGAAGCTTTCTTT.

This clonotype was counted only a few times. V gene TRBV6-2 or TRBV6-3 combines with J gene TRBJ2-1; 7 bases agree with TRBD1. The germline V gene encodes CDR1 MNHEY and CDR2 SVGEGT. The V and J ends lost 10 bases and 15 bases, in that order; junction bases with no gene match: 12. The CDR3 has 11 residues. CDR3 loop: CATRLAGTAFF. The CDR3 nucleotides read TGTGCCACCCGTCTGGCCGGGACAGCGTTCTTC.

This sequence joins TRBV7-9 and TRBJ2-1, with unresolved D. CDR1 is SEHNR and CDR2 is FQNEAQ in the germline V gene (reference sequence). The CDR3 is 12 residues long. With 4 bases removed from V and 7 bases from J, the gap between germline ends came to 8 bases. CDR3 region: CASSSATNEQFF. DNA of the CDR3: TGTGCCAGCAGCTCAGCCACTAATGAGCAGTTCTTC.

The chain couples TRBV24-1 to TRBJ2-3, with 8 bases lining up with TRBD1. Looked up from germline, CDR1 is KGHDR and CDR2 is SFDVKD. CDR3 length: 14 amino acids. V trimming: 4 bases; J trimming: 4 bases; junction bases outside the gene matches: 3. Written as DNA, the CDR3 is TGTGCCACCAGTGAGCAGGGGGCTCCAGATACGCAGTATTTT. It specifies CATSEQGAPDTQYF.

The chain recombines TRBV4-3 with TRBJ2-1; 8 bases fit TRBD2. The CDR3 spans 15 residues. With 0 bases clipped from V and 5 bases from J, the junction kept 3 bases outside the gene matches. Germline V gives CDR1 LGHNA, CDR2 YSLEER. The chain's CDR3 is CASSQEGTRHNEQFF. CDR3 nucleotide sequence: TGCGCCAGCAGCCAAGAGGGGACTAGACACAATGAGCAGTTCTTC.

The rearrangement uses TRBV18 and TRBJ2-5; D is unclear. Deletions cut 2 bases from V and 3 bases from J, with 7 bases between. The CDR3 contains 13 residues. Germline CDR1 KGHSH, CDR2 LQKENI. CDR3 nucleotides: TGTGCCAGCTCACCAGACATAAAAGAGACCCAGTACTTC. Amino acids: CASSPDIKETQYF.

The gene calls are TRBV6-5 and TRBJ1-2; TRBD1 matches at 7 bases. CDR3 size: 13 residues. Germline-derived CDR1 and CDR2 are MNHEY and SVGAGI. V lost 8 bases to trimming and J lost 5 bases; unmatched junction nucleotides: 8. The CDR3 region is CASGSDRVYGYTF. The CDR3, as DNA: TGTGCCAGCGGCTCCGACAGGGTATATGGCTACACCTTC.

This clonotype turned up a few times. The rearrangement uses TRBV4-2 and TRBJ2-7; TRBD2 matches at 9 bases. There are 17 residues in the CDR3. V lost 4 bases to trimming and J lost 1 base; unmatched junction nucleotides: 11. The germline gives CDR1 LGHNA, CDR2 YNFKEQ. CDR3 DNA sequence: TGTGCCAGCAGCCGAAGTTCGGGGAGCGGGAGGTCCTACGAGCAGTACTTC. Translating gives CASSRSSGSGRSYEQYF.

This clonotype was seen only a few times. The rearrangement links TRBV6-1 to TRBJ2-7, with D possibly TRBD1 on 6 matching bases. This CDR3 region has 15 residues. Per the germline V gene, CDR1 is MNHNS and CDR2 is SASEGT. Trimming took off 3 bases at V and 2 bases at J, with 14 bases between the two ends. CDR3 sequence reads: CASSDMGHTTYEQYF. Here the CDR3 DNA reads TGTGCCAGCAGTGATATGGGACATACCACCTACGAGCAGTACTTC.

This clonotype has a handful of counts. J is TRBJ2-7 and V is TRBV20-1; D is uncertain. V lost 6 bases and J lost 0, with 9 bases in between. CDR3 size: 12 residues. Germline V gene data show CDR1 as DFQATT and CDR2 as SNEGSKA (reference sequence). CDR3 nucleotides: TGCAGTGCCGCTTGGGACTCCTACGAGCAGTACTTC. Encoded protein: CSAAWDSYEQYF.

This clonotype was seen a few times. The V gene is TRBV9, the J gene TRBJ2-3, with D possibly TRBD1 on 6 matching bases. CDR1 is SGDLS, CDR2 YYNGEE, per germline. CDR3 size: 16 residues. Trimming cost V 4 bases and J 2 bases, with 17 bases left between them. The chain's CDR3 is CASSHHGQSLTDTQYF. CDR3 nucleotides: TGTGCCAGCAGCCACCATGGACAGTCTCTCACAGATACGCAGTATTTT.

The chain carries TRBV7-9 and TRBJ2-1; the match to TRBD1 covers 9 bases. CDR1 and CDR2 from the germline V gene are SEHNR and FQNEAQ (reference sequence). V lost 5 bases to trimming and J lost 10 bases; unmatched junction nucleotides: 12. This CDR3 contains 15 residues. The CDR3 loop is CASSPGDRVEGEQFF. In nucleotides, the CDR3 is TGTGCCAGCAGCCCGGGGGACAGGGTGGAGGGAGAGCAGTTCTTC. Based on the CDR3 plus reference TRBV7-9 and TRBJ2-1, the full variable domain is DTGVSQNPRHKITKRGQNVTFRCDPISEHNRLYWYRQTLGQGPEFLTYFQNEAQLEKSRLLSDRFSAERPKGSFSTLEIQRTEQGDSAMYLCASSPGDRVEGEQFFGPGTRLTVL.

The rearrangement uses TRBV24-1 and TRBJ2-1, with 16 bases lining up with TRBD2. CDR1 KGHDR and CDR2 SFDVKD come from the germline V gene. The CDR3 has 17 amino acids. The ends lost 5 bases at V and 10 bases at J; junction bases unmatched: 10. The CDR3 is CATSAYIPGLAGGEQFF. The CDR3 DNA reads as TGTGCCACCAGTGCGTACATTCCGGGACTAGCGGGAGGGGAGCAGTTCTTC.

This clonotype was detected ten times or more. The chain has TRBV7-3 and TRBJ2-1, with 9 bases matching TRBD2. Germline V CDR1 and CDR2: SGHTA, FQGTGA. The CDR3 sequence is 15 residues long. The J segment lost 9 bases and the V segment lost 5 bases, leaving 11 bases of the junction unmatched. The CDR3 is CASSRIAGALIEQFF. The CDR3 DNA reads as TGTGCCAGCAGCCGTATAGCGGGAGCCTTGATTGAGCAGTTCTTC.

This chain joins TRBV20-1 and TRBJ2-5; D is perhaps TRBD2 (5 bases). Per germline, CDR1 DFQATT and CDR2 SNEGSKA (reference sequence). The CDR3 covers 12 residues. Trimming shortened V by 2 bases and J by 5 bases, and 9 bases separated the two germline ends. CDR3 sequence: CSARIPGETQYF. The CDR3 region has the DNA TGCAGTGCTAGAATCCCGGGGGAGACCCAGTACTTC.

Remarks on this clonotype: One end of the junction varies from germline; a read error may be responsible. V and J are TRBV5-5 and TRBJ1-1; D is unresolved. The CDR3 is made up of 15 amino acids. Germline V lookup: CDR1 SGHKS, CDR2 YYEKEE (reference sequence). DNA for the CDR3: TGTGCCAGCAGGTTATCCGCGGGGTATGCCACTGAAGATTTCTTT. Amino acid sequence: CASRLSAGYATEDFF. The variable domain in full, completed from reference TRBV5-5 and TRBJ1-1, reads DAGVTQSPTHLIKTRGQQVTLRCSPISGHKSVSWYQQVLGQGPQFIFQYYEKEERGRGNFPDRFSARQFPNYSSELNVNALLLGDSALYLCASRLSAGYATEDFFGQGTRLTVV.

CDR3: CASSLGEEQFF. The CDR3 DNA reads as TGTGCCAGCAGTTTGGGCGAGGAGCAGTTCTTC. The rearrangement joins TRBV12-3 or TRBV12-4 to TRBJ2-1, with D unresolved. The V and J ends lost 3 bases and 10 bases respectively, with 7 bases between them. The CDR3 spans 11 residues.

This chain uses TRBV6-1 with TRBJ2-3, with 7 positions matching TRBD2. V gave up 0 bases and J gave up 4 bases; unmatched junction bases: 10. Germline V lookup: CDR1 MNHNS, CDR2 SASEGT. The CDR3 has 17 amino acids. The CDR3 DNA reads TGTGCCAGCAGTGAAGCGGTGGCGGGAGTGGGGGCAGATACGCAGTATTTT. Translating gives CASSEAVAGVGADTQYF.

This sequence joins TRBV10-3 and TRBJ1-1, with 8 bases that match TRBD1. This CDR3 has 15 residues. Trimming cost V 6 bases and J 1 base; bases outside gene matches: 7. CDR1 is ENHRY, CDR2 SYGVKD, per germline. Here the CDR3 DNA reads TGTGCCATCAGCGATAGACAGGGGAGGAACACTGAAGCTTTCTTT. This encodes CAISDRQGRNTEAFF.

This sequence joins TRBV5-1 and TRBJ1-2; TRBD1 aligns across 7 bases. The CDR3 runs 13 residues. With V trimmed by 3 bases and J by 8 bases, 7 bases remained unmatched. The germline gives CDR1 SGHRS, CDR2 YFSETQ. The CDR3 sequence: CASSYSDRNGYTF. The CDR3 region has the DNA TGCGCCAGCAGCTATTCGGACAGGAACGGCTACACCTTC.

The rearrangement links TRBV11-2 to TRBJ2-4; tentatively, D is TRBD1 or TRBD2 (6 bases each). Germline V CDR1 and CDR2: SGHAT, FQNNGV. V dropped 4 bases and J dropped 5 bases, with 15 bases sitting between them. The CDR3 length is 15 residues. The CDR3: CASSSGGRKQNIQYF. In DNA, the CDR3 is TGTGCCAGCAGCTCCGGGGGCCGGAAGCAAAACATTCAGTACTTC.